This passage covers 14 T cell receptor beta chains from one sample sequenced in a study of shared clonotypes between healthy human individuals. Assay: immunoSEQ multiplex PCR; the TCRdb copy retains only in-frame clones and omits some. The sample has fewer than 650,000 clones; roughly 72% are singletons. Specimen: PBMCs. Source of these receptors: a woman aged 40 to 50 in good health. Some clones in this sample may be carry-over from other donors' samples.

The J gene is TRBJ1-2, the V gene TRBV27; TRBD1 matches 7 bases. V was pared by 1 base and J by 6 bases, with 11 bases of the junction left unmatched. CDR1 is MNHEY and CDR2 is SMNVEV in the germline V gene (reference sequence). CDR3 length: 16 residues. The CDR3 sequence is CASSLWPRDSDNGYTF. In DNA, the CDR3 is TGTGCCAGCAGTTTATGGCCAAGGGACAGCGATAATGGCTACACCTTC.

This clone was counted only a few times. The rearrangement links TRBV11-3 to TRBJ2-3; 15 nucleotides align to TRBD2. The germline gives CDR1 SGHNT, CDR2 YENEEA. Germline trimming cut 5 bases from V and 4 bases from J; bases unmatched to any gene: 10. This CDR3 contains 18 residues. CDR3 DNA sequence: TGTGCCAGCAGCCCGGGACTAGCGGGAGGAGCAACAGCAGATACGCAGTATTTT. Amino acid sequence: CASSPGLAGGATADTQYF.

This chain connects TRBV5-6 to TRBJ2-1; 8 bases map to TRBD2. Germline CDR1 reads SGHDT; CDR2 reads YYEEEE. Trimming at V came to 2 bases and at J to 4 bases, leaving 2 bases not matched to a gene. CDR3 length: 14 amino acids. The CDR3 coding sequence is TGTGCCAGCAGCTTACTAGCGGCTTACAATGAGCAGTTCTTC. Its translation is CASSLLAAYNEQFF.

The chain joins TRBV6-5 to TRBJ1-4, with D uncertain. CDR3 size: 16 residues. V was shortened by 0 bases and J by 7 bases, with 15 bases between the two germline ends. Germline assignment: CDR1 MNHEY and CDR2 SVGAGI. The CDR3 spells CASSYSLVPVGEKLFF. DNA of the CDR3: TGTGCCAGCAGTTACTCTCTCGTCCCGGTGGGTGAAAAACTGTTTTTT.

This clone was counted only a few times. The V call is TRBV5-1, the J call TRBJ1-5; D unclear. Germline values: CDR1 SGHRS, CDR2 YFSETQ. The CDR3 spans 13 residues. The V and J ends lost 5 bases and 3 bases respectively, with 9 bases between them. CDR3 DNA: TGCGCCAGCAGTCGGGCCGTCAATCAGCCCCAGCATTTT. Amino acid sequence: CASSRAVNQPQHF.

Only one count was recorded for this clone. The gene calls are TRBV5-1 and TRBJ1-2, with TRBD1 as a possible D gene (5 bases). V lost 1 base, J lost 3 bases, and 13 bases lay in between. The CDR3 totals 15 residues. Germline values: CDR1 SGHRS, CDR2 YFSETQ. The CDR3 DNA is TGCGCCAGCAGCTTGATGCCGTTGGGGGACTATGGCTACACCTTC. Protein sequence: CASSLMPLGDYGYTF. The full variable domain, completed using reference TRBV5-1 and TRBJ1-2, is KAGVTQTPRYLIKTRGQQVTLSCSPISGHRSVSWYQQTPGQGLQFLFEYFSETQRNKGNFPGRFSGRQFSNSRSEMNVSTLELGDSALYLCASSLMPLGDYGYTFGSGTRLTVV.

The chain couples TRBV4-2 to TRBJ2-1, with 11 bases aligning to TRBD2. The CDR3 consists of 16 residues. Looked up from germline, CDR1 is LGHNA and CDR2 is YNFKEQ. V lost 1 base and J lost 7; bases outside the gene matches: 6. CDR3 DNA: TGTGCCAGCAGCCAAGTGGGGGGGACTAGCGGTAATGAGCAGTTCTTC. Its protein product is CASSQVGGTSGNEQFF.

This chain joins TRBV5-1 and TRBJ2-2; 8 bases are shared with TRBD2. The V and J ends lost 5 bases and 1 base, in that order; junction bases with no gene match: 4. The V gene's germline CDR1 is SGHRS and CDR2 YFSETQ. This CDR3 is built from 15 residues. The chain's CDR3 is CASSAAGVNTGELFF. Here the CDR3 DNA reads TGCGCCAGCAGTGCAGCGGGAGTGAACACCGGGGAGCTGTTTTTT.

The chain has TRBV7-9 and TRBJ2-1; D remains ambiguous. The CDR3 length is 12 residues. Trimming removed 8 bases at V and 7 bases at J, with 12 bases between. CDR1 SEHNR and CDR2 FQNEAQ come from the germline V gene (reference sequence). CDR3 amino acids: CASSGPTNEQFF. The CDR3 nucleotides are TGTGCCAGCTCCGGCCCTACTAATGAGCAGTTCTTC.

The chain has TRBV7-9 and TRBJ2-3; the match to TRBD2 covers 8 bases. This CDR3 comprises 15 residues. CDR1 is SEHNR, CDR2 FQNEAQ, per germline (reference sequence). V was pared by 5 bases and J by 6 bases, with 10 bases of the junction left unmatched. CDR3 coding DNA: TGTGCCAGCAGCCGATTGGAGCGGGAGATGGATACGCAGTATTTT. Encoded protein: CASSRLEREMDTQYF.

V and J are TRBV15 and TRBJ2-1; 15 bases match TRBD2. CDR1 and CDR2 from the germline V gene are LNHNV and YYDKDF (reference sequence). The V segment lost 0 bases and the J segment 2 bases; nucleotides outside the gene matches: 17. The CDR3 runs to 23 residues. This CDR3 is CATSRERPGPGLAGGSTYNEQFF. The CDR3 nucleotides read TGTGCCACCAGCAGAGAGAGGCCAGGACCGGGACTAGCGGGAGGTTCCACCTACAATGAGCAGTTCTTC.

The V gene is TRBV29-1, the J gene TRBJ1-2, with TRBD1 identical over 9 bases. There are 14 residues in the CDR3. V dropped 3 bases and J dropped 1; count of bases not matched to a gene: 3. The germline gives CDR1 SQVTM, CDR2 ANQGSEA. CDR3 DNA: TGCAGCGTTGAGGGACAGGGAAATAACTATGGCTACACCTTC. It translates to CSVEGQGNNYGYTF.

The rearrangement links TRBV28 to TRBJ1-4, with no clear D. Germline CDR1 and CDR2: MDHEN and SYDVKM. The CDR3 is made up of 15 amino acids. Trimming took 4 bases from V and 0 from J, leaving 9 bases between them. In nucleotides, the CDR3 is TGTGCCAGCAGTTCCGCCGATGCAACTAATGAAAAACTGTTTTTT. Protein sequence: CASSSADATNEKLFF.

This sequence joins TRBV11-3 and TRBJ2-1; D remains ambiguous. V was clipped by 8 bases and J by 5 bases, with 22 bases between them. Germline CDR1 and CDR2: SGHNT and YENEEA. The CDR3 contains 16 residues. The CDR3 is CASAVGQLTTNNEQFF. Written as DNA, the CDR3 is TGTGCCAGCGCTGTCGGGCAACTAACTACTAACAATGAGCAGTTCTTC. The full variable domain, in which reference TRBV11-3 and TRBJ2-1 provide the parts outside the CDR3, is EAGVVQSPRYKIIEKKQPVAFWCNPISGHNTLYWYLQNLGQGPELLIRYENEEAVDDSQLPKDRFSAERLKGVDSTLKIQPAELGDSAVYLCASAVGQLTTNNEQFFGPGTRLTVL.